This T cell receptor beta chain appears in the sequencing data of a study of T-cell reconstitution after alpha-beta-depleted transplantation in children. This clonotype was seen a handful of times. The CDR3 has 17 residues. CDR1 and CDR2 (germline): SGHRS, YFSETQ. V gave up 5 bases and J gave up 4 bases; unmatched junction bases: 15. Unique molecular identifiers were built into the TCRbeta library. MiXCR, run by TCRdb on the PCR reads, gives a single entry per CDR3 protein. The table includes approximately 350,000 distinct CDR3 sequences, under 13% detected once. This sequence was found in a human donor who donated a stem cell graft to a child with acute lymphoblastic leukemia. V and J are TRBV5-1 and TRBJ2-1, with 7 bases lining up with TRBD1. Sequencing was performed on PBMCs from the stem cell graft donor, taken from the stem cell graft. CDR3 sequence: CASRRGTAPSSYNEQFF. The CDR3 DNA reads TGCGCCAGCAGGAGGGGGACAGCTCCCTCCTCATACAATGAGCAGTTCTTC.